Listed here are 20 T cell receptor beta chains from one sample, sequenced in a study of PD-1 blockade in classical Hodgkin lymphoma (dated by TCRdb to the early 2020s). Library creation used the immunoSEQ multiplex PCR assay. TCRdb provides this immuneACCESS table in a form limited to in-frame rearrangements. Some clones are lacking; in checked studies, under half of them reflect an unresolved V gene, and why the rest are absent is not known. In all, the sample holds under 2,500 clones, and less than 75% of those were seen once. Around 36% of the sample is taken by the ten largest. The time point label on this specimen signifies: cycle 1 day 1 (C1D1), immediately before nivolumab initiation. Every trial patient had relapsed after autologous stem cell transplantation, and cohorts A, B and C differed in prior brentuximab vedotin exposure. Magnetic negative selection with a Miltenyi CD8+ T cell isolation kit was used to purify CD8+ T cells from thawed PBMCs.

Sequencing used CD8+ T cells from blood, obtained at baseline. These receptor sequences come from a human donor with classical Hodgkin lymphoma.

This rearrangement joins TRBV7-6 to TRBJ2-2; TRBD2 agrees at 11 bases. The V and J ends lost 8 bases and 6 bases, in that order; junction bases with no gene match: 14. The CDR3 contains 17 residues. The germline gives CDR1 SGHVS, CDR2 FNYEAQ. CDR3 in DNA: TGTGCCAGCTTTGAGACTAGCGGGATTAGTCGTCCCGGGGAGCTGTTTTTT. This codes for CASFETSGISRPGELFF. Based on the CDR3 plus reference TRBV7-6 and TRBJ2-2, the full variable domain is GAGVSQSPRYKVTKRGQDVALRCDPISGHVSLYWYRQALGQGPEFLTYFNYEAQQDKSGLPNDRFSAERPEGSISTLTIQRTEQRDSAMYRCASFETSGISRPGELFFGEGSRLTVL.

The chain combines TRBV19 with TRBJ1-5; D not certain. The CDR3 totals 13 residues. The V gene's germline CDR1 is LNHDA and CDR2 SQIVND (reference sequence). Trimming took 6 bases from V and 1 from J, leaving 7 bases between them. Here the CDR3 reads CASSHTSNQPQHF. Here the CDR3 DNA reads TGTGCCAGTAGCCATACGAGCAATCAGCCCCAGCATTTT. Based on the CDR3 plus reference TRBV19 and TRBJ1-5, the full variable domain is DGGITQSPKYLFRKEGQNVTLSCEQNLNHDAMYWYRQDPGQGLRLIYYSQIVNDFQKGDIAEGYSVSREKKESFPLTVTSAQKNPTAFYLCASSHTSNQPQHFGDGTRLSIL.

The CDR3 sequence: CASSSTHLAGSNTGELFF. The CDR3 DNA reads as TGTGCCAGCAGCTCGACCCATTTAGCGGGATCGAACACCGGGGAGCTGTTTTTT. This chain links TRBV7-9 with TRBJ2-2; 8 positions agree with TRBD2. This CDR3 is built from 18 residues. Germline V gives CDR1 SEHNR, CDR2 FQNEAQ (reference sequence). Losses at the gene ends were 4 bases for V and 0 bases for J; bases not matched to a gene: 10. Looking up the rest from reference TRBV7-9 and TRBJ2-2 gives the full variable domain: DTGVSQNPRHKITKRGQNVTFRCDPISEHNRLYWYRQTLGQGPEFLTYFQNEAQLEKSRLLSDRFSAERPKGSFSTLEIQRTEQGDSAMYLCASSSTHLAGSNTGELFFGEGSRLTVL.

In its sample, this clone was seen once. The rearrangement joins TRBV18 to TRBJ1-1; TRBD1 agrees at 9 bases. CDR1 is KGHSH, CDR2 LQKENI, per germline. CDR3 size: 14 residues. The V segment lost 4 bases and the J segment 4 bases; nucleotides outside the gene matches: 4. The CDR3 sequence is CASSRTTGGTEAFF. Here the CDR3 DNA reads TGTGCCAGCTCACGTACGACAGGGGGCACTGAAGCTTTCTTT.

This rearrangement joins TRBV6-1 to TRBJ2-2; the match to TRBD2 covers 9 bases. The CDR3 sequence is 16 residues long. Trimming removed 2 bases from V and 5 bases from J; junction bases left unmatched: 6. The germline V gene has CDR1 MNHNS and CDR2 SASEGT. The CDR3 DNA follows: TGTGCCAGCAGTGAACTGGCTAGCGGGGTTACCGGGGAGCTGTTTTTT. It specifies CASSELASGVTGELFF.

This clone was detected only a few times. The genes are TRBV13 and TRBJ2-7; 11 positions match TRBD1. Germline CDR1 reads PRHDT; CDR2 reads FYEKMQ (reference sequence). Trimming removed 5 bases from V and 4 bases from J; junction bases left unmatched: 1. The CDR3 sequence is 13 residues long. The CDR3 sequence: CASSRDRGYEQYF. The CDR3 DNA reads as TGTGCCAGCAGCCGGGACAGGGGGTACGAGCAGTACTTC. Complete variable domain (other parts from reference TRBV13 and TRBJ2-7): AAGVIQSPRHLIKEKRETATLKCYPIPRHDTVYWYQQGPGQDPQFLISFYEKMQSDKGSIPDRFSAQQFSDYHSELNMSSLELGDSALYFCASSRDRGYEQYFGPGTRLTVT.

The rearrangement uses TRBV4-1 and TRBJ1-4, with a weak D call TRBD1 (6 bases). The V gene's germline CDR1 is MGHRA and CDR2 YSYEKL. This CDR3 has 15 amino acids. Trimming removed 1 base from V and 6 bases from J, with 12 bases in between. The CDR3 spells CASSQAPGEYEKLFF. CDR3 bases: TGCGCCAGCAGCCAAGCGCCAGGGGAGTATGAAAAACTGTTTTTT.

This clone was detected only a few times. Here the CDR3 reads CASRGGYMNTEAFF. The CDR3 coding sequence is TGTGCCAGCAGGGGGGGGTACATGAACACTGAAGCTTTCTTT. The genes are TRBV2 and TRBJ1-1; TRBD1 might be the D (5 bases). V lost 6 bases, J lost 0 bases, and 11 bases lay in between. The CDR3 extends over 14 amino acids. From germline, CDR1 is SNHLY and CDR2 FYNNEI.

In its sample, this clone is large. The CDR3 DNA sequence: TGTGCCAGCAGTTACGGGGGAAAATATGGCTACACCTTC. It is translated as CASSYGGKYGYTF. V is TRBV6-5 and J is TRBJ1-2; perhaps TRBD1 as D (5 bases). V was cut by 2 bases and J by 5 bases, with 9 bases left in between. The CDR3 has 13 amino acids. The germline V gene has CDR1 MNHEY and CDR2 SVGAGI.

This chain joins TRBV9 and TRBJ2-7; 8 bases are shared with TRBD2. The ends lost 2 bases at V and 3 bases at J; junction bases unmatched: 13. The CDR3 has 17 residues. Looked up from germline, CDR1 is SGDLS and CDR2 is YYNGEE. CDR3 protein: CASSVRAGGGGIYEQYF. Here the CDR3 DNA reads TGTGCCAGCAGCGTTAGGGCGGGAGGAGGGGGAATCTACGAGCAGTACTTC.

This chain connects TRBV30 to TRBJ2-5; D could derive from TRBD1 or TRBD2 (5 bases each). The CDR3 loop spans 15 amino acids. V was trimmed by 2 bases and J by 3 bases, leaving 16 bases between them. The V gene's germline CDR1 is GTSNPN and CDR2 SVGIG (reference sequence). The CDR3 reads CAWSFRERAKETQYF. The CDR3 DNA is TGTGCCTGGAGTTTCAGGGAGAGGGCCAAAGAGACCCAGTACTTC.

Only a few counts were recorded for this clone. V is TRBV6-5 and J is TRBJ2-1; 9 nucleotides line up with TRBD2. The ends lost 4 bases at V and 4 bases at J; junction bases unmatched: 2. This CDR3 contains 14 residues. In germline, CDR1 is MNHEY, CDR2 SVGAGI. The CDR3 region is CASSSTSGYNEQFF. DNA for the CDR3: TGTGCCAGCAGTTCGACTAGCGGTTACAATGAGCAGTTCTTC.

J is TRBJ2-3 and V is TRBV9; D unclear. The CDR3 runs 12 residues. V was clipped by 4 bases and J by 2 bases, with 5 bases between them. Germline V CDR1 and CDR2: SGDLS, YYNGEE. The CDR3 sequence is CASSPNTDTQYF. CDR3 in DNA: TGTGCCAGCAGCCCGAACACAGATACGCAGTATTTT.

J is TRBJ2-3 and V is TRBV28; no firm D call. V was cut by 3 bases and J by 2 bases, with 9 bases left in between. The germline V gene has CDR1 MDHEN and CDR2 SYDVKM. The length of the CDR3 is 14 residues. The CDR3, as DNA: TGTGCCAGCAGTTTTGGCTACCCCACAGATACGCAGTATTTT. Translation gives CASSFGYPTDTQYF.

This chain connects TRBV10-1 to TRBJ2-1, with D unresolved. CDR1 is WNHNN and CDR2 is SYGVQD in the germline V gene (reference sequence). Trimming took 2 bases from V and 10 from J, leaving 12 bases between them. The CDR3 has 13 residues. In nucleotides, the CDR3 is TGCGCCAGCAGTGAGGTCCAGAACGACGAGCAGTTCTTC. Protein: CASSEVQNDEQFF.

The CDR3 sequence: CASTRLFASGSNQPQHF. Here the CDR3 DNA reads TGTGCCAGCACTCGACTCTTCGCGAGCGGTAGCAATCAGCCCCAGCATTTT. The chain combines TRBV2 with TRBJ1-5, with D hard to call. This CDR3 comprises 17 residues. Germline values: CDR1 SNHLY, CDR2 FYNNEI. Trimming removed 7 bases at V and 0 bases at J, with 19 bases between.

The chain employs TRBV6-6 and TRBJ2-7, with D perhaps TRBD1 or TRBD2 (5 bases each). The V gene's germline CDR1 is MNHNY and CDR2 SVGAGI (reference sequence). This CDR3 comprises 15 residues. V lost 2 bases to trimming and J lost 2 bases, with 13 bases between them. The CDR3 DNA reads as TGTGCCAGCAGTTACCTCCCTCGGGGACCCTACGAGCAGTACTTC. It codes for CASSYLPRGPYEQYF.

V is TRBV6-9 and J is TRBJ2-7; no clear D gene. Trimming shortened V by 5 bases and J by 3 bases, and 11 bases separated the two germline ends. This CDR3 has 13 residues. Germline assignment: CDR1 MNHGY and CDR2 SVAAGI. The CDR3 is CASSEGPNYEQYV. CDR3 sequence (DNA): TGTGCCAGCAGTGAAGGCCCTAACTACGAGCAGTACGTC.

The rearrangement uses TRBV9 and TRBJ2-1; no definite D call. V was trimmed by 3 bases and J by 8 bases, leaving 3 bases between them. CDR1 and CDR2 from the germline V gene are SGDLS and YYNGEE. CDR3 size: 10 residues. The CDR3 spells CASSGYEQFF. The DNA for the CDR3 is TGTGCCAGCAGCGGGTATGAGCAGTTCTTC.

The CDR3: CASSLGGHYEQYF. CDR3 DNA: TGTGCCAGCAGCTTGGGCGGGCACTACGAGCAGTACTTC. The rearrangement joins TRBV13 to TRBJ2-7; a weak D match, TRBD2 (5 bases). Trimming left V 3 bases short and J 3 bases short, with 9 bases between. Germline-derived CDR1 and CDR2 are PRHDT and FYEKMQ (reference sequence). The CDR3 extends over 13 amino acids. Based on the CDR3 plus reference TRBV13 and TRBJ2-7, the full variable domain is AAGVIQSPRHLIKEKRETATLKCYPIPRHDTVYWYQQGPGQDPQFLISFYEKMQSDKGSIPDRFSAQQFSDYHSELNMSSLELGDSALYFCASSLGGHYEQYFGPGTRLTVT.